These 24 T cell receptor beta chains came from one sample sequenced in a study of T cell responses to AZD1222 COVID-19 vaccine. Generated by immunoSEQ multiplex PCR, the TCRdb table keeps only in-frame clones and is missing some. The sample records over 80,000 clones, approximately 90% being singletons. The specimen comprised peripheral blood, sampled on day 0 of AZD1222 vaccination. These TCRs come from an adult in good health.

The V call is TRBV11-2, the J call TRBJ2-3, with D possibly being TRBD1 or TRBD2 (5 bases each). Germline lookup yields CDR1 SGHAT and CDR2 FQNNGV. Trimming cost V 6 bases and J 5 bases, with 15 bases left between them. The CDR3 is 14 residues long. The CDR3 DNA reads as TGTGCCAGCAGTCCCGGGACCCTAGGAGATACGCAGTATTTT. Encoded protein: CASSPGTLGDTQYF.

The rearrangement uses TRBV5-1 and TRBJ2-1; 10 bases fit TRBD2. V trimming: 0 bases; J trimming: 9 bases; junction bases outside the gene matches: 9. The CDR3 consists of 16 residues. Germline V gene sequence: CDR1 SGHRS, CDR2 YFSETQ. The CDR3 DNA follows: TGCGCCAGCAGCTTGGTAGGCGGTGCTAGCGGGAGTGAGCAGTTCTTC. Its translation: CASSLVGGASGSEQFF.

This clone was seen once. The chain couples TRBV30 to TRBJ1-5, with D uncertain. Germline CDR1 reads GTSNPN; CDR2 reads SVGIG (reference sequence). The CDR3 has 13 residues. Trimming pared 6 bases from V and 6 bases from J, leaving 15 bases between. The CDR3 DNA follows: TGTGCCTGCGAAGAAGGCATCGGTCAGCCCCAGCATTTT. This encodes CACEEGIGQPQHF.

The genes are TRBV28 and TRBJ2-3; TRBD1 agrees at 10 bases. The germline V gene has CDR1 MDHEN and CDR2 SYDVKM. The V segment lost 6 bases and the J segment 6 bases; nucleotides outside the gene matches: 3. The CDR3 runs 13 residues. The CDR3: CASSRQGADTQYF. The CDR3 DNA follows: TGTGCCAGCAGCCGACAGGGGGCGGATACGCAGTATTTT.

The table lists this clone with a count of one. The chain uses TRBV9 and TRBJ2-6, with 8 bases aligning to TRBD1. J lost 0 bases, V lost 1 base, and 9 bases had no gene match. CDR3 length equals 19 residues. Germline loops: CDR1 SGDLS, CDR2 YYNGEE. The CDR3 spells CASSVIPGQAFSGANVLTF. The CDR3 DNA follows: TGTGCCAGCAGCGTAATTCCGGGACAGGCTTTCTCTGGGGCCAACGTCCTGACTTTC.

V gene TRBV18 combines with J gene TRBJ2-2, with 10 bases that match TRBD2. The CDR3 extends over 17 amino acids. Looked up from germline, CDR1 is KGHSH and CDR2 is LQKENI. Trimming cost V 2 bases and J 5 bases; bases outside gene matches: 8. Here the CDR3 reads CASSPGTSGVRTGELFF. For the CDR3, the DNA is TGTGCCAGCTCACCAGGAACTAGCGGGGTCAGGACCGGGGAGCTGTTTTTT.

CDR3 amino acids: CASSFSNSYEQYF. The DNA for the CDR3 is TGTGCCAGCAGCTTCTCGAATTCCTACGAGCAGTACTTC. The V and J genes are TRBV11-3 and TRBJ2-7; D ambiguous. CDR1 SGHNT and CDR2 YENEEA come from the germline V gene. This CDR3 region has 13 residues. Trimming took off 3 bases at V and 1 base at J, with 7 bases between the two ends. Full variable domain (outside the CDR3, taken from reference TRBV11-3 and TRBJ2-7): EAGVVQSPRYKIIEKKQPVAFWCNPISGHNTLYWYLQNLGQGPELLIRYENEEAVDDSQLPKDRFSAERLKGVDSTLKIQPAELGDSAVYLCASSFSNSYEQYFGPGTRLTVT.

The chain is built from TRBV6-1 and TRBJ1-1, with D maybe TRBD1 (6 bases). The germline V gene has CDR1 MNHNS and CDR2 SASEGT. The CDR3 loop spans 16 amino acids. Trimming removed 4 bases at V and 1 base at J, with 16 bases between. DNA of the CDR3: TGTGCCAGCAGTGGCATTACGGCGGACAGGAACACTGAAGCTTTCTTT. It specifies CASSGITADRNTEAFF.

This chain links TRBV3-1 (or the pseudogene TRBV3-2) with TRBJ1-4; no definite D call. CDR1 LGHDT and CDR2 YNNKEL come from the germline V gene (reference sequence). Trimming left V 5 bases short and J 0 bases short, with 10 bases between. The CDR3 has 15 residues. Here the CDR3 DNA reads TGTGCCAGCAGCAGGACGGCCGCAACTAATGAAAAACTGTTTTTT. It encodes CASSRTAATNEKLFF.

J is TRBJ1-1 and V is TRBV19; D gene unclear. The CDR3 totals 16 residues. Germline V gene sequence: CDR1 LNHDA, CDR2 SQIVND (reference sequence). Trimming took off 8 bases at V and 6 bases at J, with 25 bases between the two ends. This chain's CDR3 is CASRPPEGWGYSEAFF. Here the CDR3 DNA reads TGTGCCAGTCGCCCACCGGAGGGATGGGGATATTCTGAAGCTTTCTTT.

The chain joins TRBV6-5 to TRBJ1-4; D unclear. The CDR3 totals 13 residues. Germline V CDR1 and CDR2: MNHEY, SVGAGI. The V end was cut by 0 bases, the J end by 10 bases, with 9 bases between. For the CDR3, the DNA is TGTGCCAGCAGTTACTCGGGGATCGGAAAACTGTTTTTT. It yields the protein CASSYSGIGKLFF.

This clone was recorded once. This chain links TRBV18 with TRBJ1-6; D perhaps matches TRBD1 (5 bases). Trimming took 0 bases from V and 7 from J, leaving 10 bases between them. The germline gives CDR1 KGHSH, CDR2 LQKENI. This CDR3 is built from 15 residues. CDR3 nucleotides: TGTGCCAGCTCACCACCGGGACCTGGGAATTCACCCCTCCACTTT. Residues: CASSPPGPGNSPLHF. Full variable domain (outside the CDR3, taken from reference TRBV18 and TRBJ1-6): NAGVMQNPRHLVRRRGQEARLRCSPMKGHSHVYWYRQLPEEGLKFMVYLQKENIIDESGMPKERFSAEFPKEGPSILRIQQVVRGDSAAYFCASSPPGPGNSPLHFGNGTRLTVT.

The chain is built from TRBV4-3 and TRBJ2-3; TRBD1 matches 8 bases. V trimming: 2 bases; J trimming: 4 bases; junction bases outside the gene matches: 5. Germline V CDR1 and CDR2: LGHNA, YSLEER. The CDR3 has 15 amino acids. The CDR3 here is CASSQQTGEPDTQYF. In DNA form, the CDR3 reads TGCGCCAGCAGCCAACAGACAGGGGAGCCAGATACGCAGTATTTT.

The chain couples TRBV2 to TRBJ2-3, with 7 bases matching TRBD2. V lost 8 bases and J lost 0; bases outside the gene matches: 8. This CDR3 spans 15 amino acids. Germline V gene data show CDR1 as SNHLY and CDR2 as FYNNEI. CDR3 in DNA: TGTGCCAGCTCCCCTACGCGGGGGAGCACAGATACGCAGTATTTT. This gives the protein CASSPTRGSTDTQYF. Full variable domain (outside the CDR3, taken from reference TRBV2 and TRBJ2-3): EPEVTQTPSHQVTQMGQEVILRCVPISNHLYFYWYRQILGQKVEFLVSFYNNEISEKSEIFDDQFSVERPDGSNFTLKIRSTKLEDSAMYFCASSPTRGSTDTQYFGPGTRLTVL.

The rearrangement uses TRBV2 and TRBJ1-1; TRBD1 matches at 7 bases. The CDR3 length is 13 residues. V was clipped by 6 bases and J by 2 bases; unmatched bases: 3. Looked up from germline, CDR1 is SNHLY and CDR2 is FYNNEI. CDR3 nucleotide sequence: TGTGCCAGCAGCACAGGGGCCAACACTGAAGCTTTCTTT. It translates to CASSTGANTEAFF.

This clone turned up a few times. The genes are TRBV2 and TRBJ1-1; D gene uncertain. V gave up 7 bases and J gave up 5 bases, with 17 bases separating them. The CDR3 consists of 14 residues. From germline, CDR1 is SNHLY and CDR2 FYNNEI. CDR3 nucleotides: TGTGCCAGCACCCCCGCGCAGTTCGGGACTGAAGCTTTCTTT. Translation: CASTPAQFGTEAFF.

This clone showed up just once. This sequence joins TRBV9 and TRBJ2-2; 12 bases fit TRBD2. The length of the CDR3 is 14 residues. Per the germline V gene, CDR1 is SGDLS and CDR2 is YYNGEE. The ends lost 7 bases at V and 5 bases at J; junction bases unmatched: 3. DNA for the CDR3: TGTGCCAGCGAAGGGACTAGCGGGACCGGGGAGCTGTTTTTT. Amino acids: CASEGTSGTGELFF.

This clone was picked up one time. The chain combines TRBV2 with TRBJ2-3, with no clear D. This CDR3 contains 14 residues. The germline V and J ends were trimmed by 7 bases and 0 bases, with 11 bases remaining between them. Germline V lookup: CDR1 SNHLY, CDR2 FYNNEI. The CDR3 nucleotides are TGTGCCAGCATTTCGGGTTATAGCACAGATACGCAGTATTTT. Translating gives CASISGYSTDTQYF.

V gene TRBV9 combines with J gene TRBJ2-1; D uncertain. The CDR3 has 14 amino acids. Trimming pared 0 bases from V and 1 base from J, leaving 5 bases between. The germline V gene has CDR1 SGDLS and CDR2 YYNGEE. In DNA, the CDR3 is TGTGCCAGCAGCGTAGGGGGTTCCTACAATGAGCAGTTCTTC. Its protein product is CASSVGGSYNEQFF.

The chain is built from TRBV28 and TRBJ2-2; TRBD2 might be the D (6 bases). In germline, CDR1 is MDHEN, CDR2 SYDVKM. The CDR3 totals 16 residues. V lost 5 bases and J lost 5, with 18 bases in between. The CDR3 sequence: CASSPRWLAPTGELFF. CDR3 nucleotides: TGTGCCAGCAGTCCCCGCTGGCTAGCGCCAACCGGGGAGCTGTTTTTT.

This sequence joins TRBV28 and TRBJ1-4; maybe TRBD1 (6 bases). Germline lookup yields CDR1 MDHEN and CDR2 SYDVKM. The CDR3 sequence is 16 residues long. With 4 bases removed from V and 8 bases from J, the gap between germline ends came to 20 bases. CDR3 residues: CASSSDKRADREKLFF. The CDR3 coding sequence is TGTGCCAGCAGTTCAGATAAACGGGCAGACAGGGAAAAACTGTTTTTT.

This chain's CDR3 is CASSLASIGNQPQHF. Here the CDR3 DNA reads TGTGCCAGCAGTTTAGCTTCGATCGGCAATCAGCCCCAGCATTTT. This chain uses TRBV27 with TRBJ1-5; D gene unclear. V lost 2 bases, J lost 2 bases, and 10 bases lay in between. The germline CDR1 and CDR2 sequences are MNHEY and SMNVEV (reference sequence). The CDR3 sequence is 15 residues long.

This sequence joins TRBV15 and TRBJ2-5; 11 bases agree with TRBD2. Per germline, CDR1 LNHNV and CDR2 YYDKDF (reference sequence). V shed 4 bases, J shed 5 bases, and the junction held 9 bases outside the gene matches. The CDR3 extends over 16 amino acids. The CDR3 reads CATSTLSGRARETQYF. CDR3 bases: TGTGCCACCAGCACCCTTAGCGGGAGGGCTCGGGAGACCCAGTACTTC.

The chain has TRBV2 and TRBJ1-1, with 7 bases matching TRBD1. J lost 10 bases, V lost 3 bases, and 8 bases had no gene match. The V gene's germline CDR1 is SNHLY and CDR2 FYNNEI. This CDR3 region has 13 residues. The chain's CDR3 is CASSEGRGVRAFF. As DNA, the CDR3 is TGTGCCAGCAGTGAGGGCAGGGGGGTACGAGCTTTCTTT.